Presented here are 22 T cell receptor beta chains from one specimen sequenced in a study of T cells in Graves' hyperthyroidism and ophthalmopathy. RNA transcripts were the template for amplifying TCR beta CDR3 regions. The TCR CDR3 first-round RT-PCR relied on the HTBI primer set. TCRdb redid the calling of the multiplex PCR reads with MiXCR, one entry per CDR3 protein. The table includes some 760,000 distinct CDR3 sequences, 13% to 15% detected once. Sequencing was carried out using blood. Receptors originate from a woman between 18 and 29 years old with Graves' hyperthyroidism.

Worth noting for this clonotype: A single base separates this from a much larger clone, so it may be a read error. As the CDR3 is not closed by the conserved phenylalanine or tryptophan, this likely results from a read error. This sequence joins TRBV20-1 and TRBJ2-5; TRBD1 aligns across 7 bases. V lost 6 bases, J lost 4 bases, and 8 bases stayed unmatched. Per the germline V gene, CDR1 is DFQATT and CDR2 is SNEGSKA (reference sequence). The CDR3 loop spans 13 amino acids. CDR3 amino acids: CSADREIGETQYL. Here the CDR3 DNA reads TGCAGTGCCGACAGGGAAATAGGAGAGACCCAGTACCTC.

Worth noting for this clonotype: A junction end diverges from the germline sequence, so it may reflect a read error. The rearrangement uses TRBV7-7 and TRBJ2-2; D is undetermined. Per germline, CDR1 SSHAT and CDR2 FNYEAQ (reference sequence). This CDR3 comprises 14 residues. DNA for the CDR3: TGTGCCAGCAACTTAGACACGAACACCGGGGAGCTGTTTTTT. It codes for CASNLDTNTGELFF.

The V gene is TRBV4-1, the J gene TRBJ2-1; 7 bases agree with TRBD1. V lost 2 bases to trimming and J lost 9 bases; unmatched junction nucleotides: 13. The V gene's germline CDR1 is MGHRA and CDR2 YSYEKL. CDR3 size: 16 residues. The CDR3 nucleotides read TGCGCCAGCAGCCAACAATACTCAGACAGGGAAGGTGAGCAGTTCTTC. This gives the protein CASSQQYSDREGEQFF.

The chain joins TRBV19 to TRBJ2-1, with 9 bases fitting TRBD2. Germline V gene lookup returns CDR1 LNHDA and CDR2 SQIVND (reference sequence). This CDR3 comprises 18 residues. Trimming cost V 4 bases and J 0 bases; bases outside gene matches: 10. CDR3 DNA sequence: TGTGCCAGTAGTAGTAGCGGGAGTATAATCCACTCCTACAATGAGCAGTTCTTC. This gives the protein CASSSSGSIIHSYNEQFF. Supplemented by reference TRBV19 and TRBJ2-1, the full variable domain reads DGGITQSPKYLFRKEGQNVTLSCEQNLNHDAMYWYRQDPGQGLRLIYYSQIVNDFQKGDIAEGYSVSREKKESFPLTVTSAQKNPTAFYLCASSSSGSIIHSYNEQFFGPGTRLTVL.

This clonotype was observed a few times. CDR3 residues: CASSAYPTGQDLGNTIYF. The CDR3 nucleotides are TGTGCCAGCAGTGCCTACCCAACCGGACAGGACCTTGGAAACACCATATATTTT. The chain is built from TRBV25-1 and TRBJ1-3; 7 bases line up with TRBD1. Germline trimming cut 4 bases from V and 3 bases from J; bases unmatched to any gene: 15. Looked up from germline, CDR1 is MGHDK and CDR2 is SYGVNS. CDR3 length: 18 amino acids.

In its sample, this clonotype was seen a few times. The genes are TRBV27 and TRBJ1-1, with D tentatively TRBD1 (5 bases). With 7 bases removed from V and 11 bases from J, the gap between germline ends came to 23 bases. CDR1 and CDR2 from the germline V gene are MNHEY and SMNVEV (reference sequence). The CDR3 is made up of 14 amino acids. CDR3 in DNA: TGTGCCAGCACTCTTTGGAGGGGCATGAGAATGGCTTTCTTT. Translated, it gives CASTLWRGMRMAFF.

This chain joins TRBV9 and TRBJ2-5; 8 positions agree with TRBD1. CDR1 and CDR2 from the germline V gene are SGDLS and YYNGEE. The CDR3 sequence is 16 residues long. V shed 1 base and J 4 bases; nucleotides not matched to a gene: 9. As DNA, the CDR3 is TGTGCCAGCAGCGTAAGAGAGGGACAGGCGGCAGAGACCCAGTACTTC. Its translation: CASSVREGQAAETQYF.

CDR3 nucleotide sequence: TGTGCCAGCAGAACAAAGGGCCAAGATTCGAACACCGGGGAGCTGTTTTTT. This codes for CASRTKGQDSNTGELFF. V usage is TRBV5-6 and J usage is TRBJ2-2; D ambiguous. Trimming took off 5 bases at V and 0 bases at J, with 17 bases between the two ends. CDR1 and CDR2 from the germline V gene are SGHDT and YYEEEE. The CDR3 covers 17 residues.

This clonotype showed up many times. In nucleotides, the CDR3 is TGTGCCAGCAGCTTAAAGGGCCTTGGAGTCAGTGATCAAGAGACCCAGTACTTC. This encodes CASSLKGLGVSDQETQYF. V is TRBV7-3 and J is TRBJ2-5; no reliable D call. The CDR3 is made up of 18 amino acids. Germline-derived CDR1 and CDR2 are SGHTA and FQGTGA. V lost 1 base to trimming and J lost 2 bases, with 20 bases between them.

This clonotype was seen many times. This chain joins TRBV6-1 and TRBJ2-2; possibly TRBD1 for D (6 bases). V lost 6 bases, J lost 3 bases, and 23 bases lay in between. Germline CDR1 and CDR2: MNHNS and SASEGT. The length of the CDR3 is 18 residues. The CDR3 spells CASRPLGSGVQHTGELFF. The CDR3 nucleotides read TGTGCCAGCAGGCCATTAGGCTCAGGGGTCCAGCACACCGGGGAGCTGTTTTTT.

This clonotype was seen a handful of times. The chain carries TRBV28 and TRBJ2-2; weak D call: TRBD1 (6 bases). Trimming removed 1 base at V and 6 bases at J, with 12 bases between. CDR3 length equals 15 residues. Germline V gene lookup returns CDR1 MDHEN and CDR2 SYDVKM. CDR3 protein: CASSLSLRGAGELFF. The CDR3 nucleotides are TGTGCCAGCAGTTTATCCCTCAGGGGCGCCGGGGAGCTGTTTTTT.

This chain uses TRBV10-1 with TRBJ1-2, with 7 positions matching TRBD1. Germline values: CDR1 WNHNN, CDR2 SYGVQD (reference sequence). V lost 4 bases, J lost 10 bases, and 6 bases stayed unmatched. The CDR3 totals 12 residues. CDR3 residues: CASSAAGGAYTF. CDR3 sequence (DNA): TGCGCCAGCAGTGCCGCAGGGGGAGCCTACACCTTC.

This clonotype was seen at least ten times. The rearrangement uses TRBV18 and TRBJ2-1, with D tentatively TRBD1 (5 bases). The CDR3 is 13 amino acids. The V gene lost 4 bases and the J gene lost 7 bases, with 11 bases spanning the gap. From germline, CDR1 is KGHSH and CDR2 LQKENI. CDR3 region: CASSLQAGNEQFF. CDR3 DNA sequence: TGTGCCAGCTCACTACAAGCAGGGAATGAGCAGTTCTTC.

This clonotype showed up just a few times. This chain joins TRBV19 and TRBJ2-3; D unclear. The germline V and J ends were trimmed by 6 bases and 4 bases, with 14 bases remaining between them. CDR1 is LNHDA, CDR2 SQIVND, per germline (reference sequence). This CDR3 has 14 amino acids. CDR3 region: CASSPRIGPDTQYF. CDR3 nucleotides: TGTGCCAGTAGCCCCCGAATTGGCCCAGATACGCAGTATTTT.

There are a few counts of this clonotype. The chain employs TRBV6-1 and TRBJ2-3; the D gene could be TRBD1 or TRBD2 (6 bases each). The germline V gene encodes CDR1 MNHNS and CDR2 SASEGT. V lost 6 bases to trimming and J lost 0 bases, with 16 bases between them. This CDR3 has 16 amino acids. This CDR3 reads CASRRGAEPSTDTQYF. CDR3 in DNA: TGTGCCAGCAGAAGGGGGGCGGAGCCAAGCACAGATACGCAGTATTTT.

The chain combines TRBV7-9 with TRBJ2-2; 8 bases line up with TRBD2. V lost 5 bases to trimming and J lost 3 bases; unmatched junction nucleotides: 8. The CDR3 has 16 residues. Germline V gene lookup returns CDR1 SEHNR and CDR2 FQNEAQ (reference sequence). CDR3 coding DNA: TGTGCCAGCAGCCCCCCGGGGGGGGAGGACACCGGGGAGCTGTTTTTT. Protein: CASSPPGGEDTGELFF.

The rearrangement joins TRBV29-1 to TRBJ2-4, with D unclear. Trimming left V 4 bases short and J 6 bases short, with 10 bases between. Germline V lookup: CDR1 SQVTM, CDR2 ANQGSEA. This CDR3 is 12 amino acids long. CDR3 region: CSVVETVNIQYF. The CDR3 DNA reads TGCAGCGTTGTCGAAACAGTAAACATTCAGTACTTC.

The chain combines TRBV3-1 with TRBJ1-4, with TRBD1 matching 10 bases. The J segment lost 7 bases and the V segment lost 8 bases, leaving 22 bases of the junction unmatched. The germline V gene encodes CDR1 LGHDT and CDR2 YNNKEL (reference sequence). The CDR3 runs 19 residues. The CDR3 nucleotides read TGTGCCAGCGTTTCTTGGCCCGAAGGACGGGACAGGGGTAGTGAAAAACTGTTTTTT. Encoded protein: CASVSWPEGRDRGSEKLFF.

This clonotype was seen at least ten times. The chain has TRBV6-1 and TRBJ2-1, with 8 bases that match TRBD1. This CDR3 region has 15 residues. The germline V gene encodes CDR1 MNHNS and CDR2 SASEGT. Losses at the gene ends were 2 bases for V and 11 bases for J; bases not matched to a gene: 11. CDR3 region: CASSEPGQVRQQQFF. The CDR3 DNA is TGTGCCAGCAGTGAACCGGGACAGGTTCGACAGCAGCAGTTCTTC.

This rearrangement joins TRBV20-1 to TRBJ1-6; a weak D match, TRBD1 (6 bases). Trimming removed 7 bases from V and 0 bases from J, with 16 bases in between. CDR1 is DFQATT and CDR2 is SNEGSKA in the germline V gene (reference sequence). This CDR3 comprises 16 residues. The CDR3 region has the DNA TGCAGTGGCCGGGGACATCAGGGCTCCTATAATTCACCCCTCCACTTT. It is translated as CSGRGHQGSYNSPLHF.

This clonotype has ten or more counts. The chain uses TRBV28 and TRBJ2-7; possible D gene TRBD2, 6 bases. Deletions cut 3 bases from V and 5 bases from J, with 11 bases between. CDR1 and CDR2 from the germline V gene are MDHEN and SYDVKM. The CDR3 has 13 amino acids. The CDR3 DNA reads as TGTGCCAGCAGTTTTCGGGGGATACACGAGCAGTACTTC. Translation: CASSFRGIHEQYF.

This clonotype turned up a few times. J is TRBJ1-1 and V is TRBV7-9, with D possibly TRBD1 on 5 matching bases. Germline V gene data show CDR1 as SEHNR and CDR2 as FQNEAQ (reference sequence). V lost 2 bases to trimming and J lost 7 bases, with 11 bases between them. The CDR3 contains 13 residues. DNA of the CDR3: TGTGCCAGCAGCTTACCAGGGAAAGATGAAGCTTTCTTT. It encodes CASSLPGKDEAFF.